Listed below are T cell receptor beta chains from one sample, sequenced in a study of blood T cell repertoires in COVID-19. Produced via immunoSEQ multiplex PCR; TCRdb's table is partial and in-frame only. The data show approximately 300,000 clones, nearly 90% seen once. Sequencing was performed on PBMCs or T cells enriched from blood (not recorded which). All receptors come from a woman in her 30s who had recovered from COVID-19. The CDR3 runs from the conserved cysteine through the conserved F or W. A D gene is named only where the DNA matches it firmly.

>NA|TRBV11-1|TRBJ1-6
CASSATYNSPLHF
TGTGCCAGCAGCGCTACCTATAATTCACCCCTCCACTTT
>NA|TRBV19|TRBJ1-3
CASSIQGSVGNTIYF
TGTGCCAGTAGTATTCAGGGTTCTGTTGGAAACACCATATATTTT
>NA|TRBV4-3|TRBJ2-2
CASRKTTANTGELFF
TGCGCCAGCAGAAAAACAACCGCGAACACCGGGGAGCTGTTTTTT
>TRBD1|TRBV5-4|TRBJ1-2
CASSSTGDYGYTF
TGTGCCAGCAGCTCGACAGGGGACTATGGCTACACCTTC
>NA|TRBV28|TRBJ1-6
CASSFGFDSPLHF
TGTGCCAGCAGTTTCGGGTTTGATTCACCCCTCCACTTT
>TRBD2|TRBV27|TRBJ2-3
CASSAGGPGTDTQYF
TGTGCCAGCAGCGCGGGGGGCCCGGGCACAGATACGCAGTATTTT
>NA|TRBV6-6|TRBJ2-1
CASSRPYGQFF
TGTGCCAGCAGCCGCCCTTACGGGCAGTTCTTC
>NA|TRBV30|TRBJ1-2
CAWSGGSGYTF
TGTGCCTGGAGTGGCGGGAGCGGCTACACCTTC
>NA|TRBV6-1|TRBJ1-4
CASSEGAGQGQEKLFF
TGTGCCAGCAGTGAAGGAGCGGGCCAGGGTCAAGAAAAACTGTTTTTT
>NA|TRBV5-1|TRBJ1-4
CASSLAGRVLEKLFF
TGCGCCAGCAGCTTGGCCGGTCGGGTTTTGGAAAAACTGTTTTTT
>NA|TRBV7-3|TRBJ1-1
CASSRHQNTEAFF
TGTGCCAGCAGCCGACACCAGAACACTGAAGCTTTCTTT
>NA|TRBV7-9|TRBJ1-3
CASSPRVQAGNTIYF
TGTGCCAGCAGCCCCAGGGTCCAGGCTGGAAACACCATATATTTT
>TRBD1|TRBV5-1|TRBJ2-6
CASSTGQGPSGANVLTF
TGCGCCAGCAGCACGGGACAGGGCCCCTCTGGGGCCAACGTCCTGACTTTC
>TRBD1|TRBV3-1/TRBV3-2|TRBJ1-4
CASSRSGTGFEKLFF
TGTGCCAGCAGCCGGTCCGGGACAGGGTTTGAAAAACTGTTTTTT
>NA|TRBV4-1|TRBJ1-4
CASSQVGVANEKLFF
TGCGCCAGCAGCCAAGTCGGGGTTGCTAATGAAAAACTGTTTTTT
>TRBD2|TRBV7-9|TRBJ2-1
CASRLAGSSYNEQFF
TGTGCCAGCAGGCTAGCGGGGAGCTCCTACAATGAGCAGTTCTTC
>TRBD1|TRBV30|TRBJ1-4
CASRGTGGEKLFF
TGTGCCTCCAGGGGGACAGGGGGTGAAAAACTGTTTTTT
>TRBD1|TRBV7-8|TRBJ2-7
CASSLAGQGRDEQYF
TGTGCCAGCAGCTTAGCCGGACAGGGGAGGGACGAGCAGTACTTC